The T cell receptor beta chain described here comes from a study of T-cell memory formation after mild COVID-19. At least ten counts were recorded for this clonotype. One end of the junction fails to match germline, which may point to a read error. MiXCR, applied by TCRdb to the 5' RACE reads, yields one record per CDR3 protein. Of 280,000 or so distinct CDR3 sequences listed, approximately 19% are singletons. Germline loops: CDR1 MDHEN, CDR2 SYDVKM. This CDR3 contains 12 residues. The sample consisted of PBMCs or a T cell subset sorted from them (not recorded which). The chain employs TRBV28 and TRBJ2-5; perhaps D is TRBD1 or TRBD2 (5 bases each). The origin of this receptor is a man aged 18 to 29 who had mild COVID-19 (a few samples of this study predate the infection). Cell type and time point are not known. The CDR3 nucleotides read TGTGCCAGCAGTGCCTTGGGGCTAGCCTCGGACTTC. This codes for CASSALGLASDF.